This paragraph reports one TCR beta chain. The read falls 3 residues short of the CDR3 end, and the missing part is taken from the germline J gene. This specimen comes from a study of Tregs in tolerant kidney transplant recipients. Here immunoSEQ multiplex PCR was the method, and the copy in TCRdb shows in-frame clones only, minus some. The sample totals approximately 49,000 clones. After removal of 4 bases from V and 1 base from J, the junction contained 2 bases not matched to a gene. Per germline, CDR1 SNHLY and CDR2 FYNNEI. CDR3 size: 15 residues. This sequence originates from a human donor who received a combined kidney and bone marrow transplant. This sample comprised CD4+ T cells from blood, obtained before the transplant. The chain links TRBV2 to TRBJ2-3; 10 bases match TRBD2. Partial CDR3 DNA: TGTGCCAGCAGTGGAGGACTAGCGGGCACAGATACG. It specifies CASSGGLAGTDT. The entire CDR3 is CASSGGLAGTDTQYF.